What follows is one T cell receptor beta chain and its context. The entry originates in a study of blood T cell repertoires in COVID-19. Study overall: The analysed material was cDNA or gDNA that came from T cells, B-cell-depleted T cells, or PBMCs.

From germline, CDR1 is MNHNY and CDR2 SVGAGI (reference sequence). Trimming removed 11 bases from V and 2 bases from J, with 12 bases in between. The CDR3 runs to 12 residues. In the authors' methods: Using reference gene primer amplification, nucleated cell counts were estimated. Assay used: immunoSEQ multiplex PCR; TCRdb lists only in-frame clones, some missing. The DNA gave D and trimming, while V, J and clone size come from that table. This table has over 200,000 clones, 75% to 90% appearing once. V usage is TRBV6-6 and J usage is TRBJ1-2; D might be TRBD1 (5 bases). The sample taken for sequencing was peripheral blood. This sequence was found in a human donor in a cohort sampled during active COVID-19. CDR3 in amino acids: CAGDGGNYGYTF. CDR3 DNA sequence: TGTGCCGGCGATGGGGGGAACTATGGCTACACCTTC.